The 10 T cell receptor beta chains in this list originate from one sample, sequenced in a study of T cells in women clearing cervical HPV infection. The repertoire was sequenced with immunoSEQ multiplex PCR; TCRdb's copy has only in-frame clones and lacks some. There are 30,000 to 45,000 clones in the sample, with approximately 6% held by the top ten. Sequencing was performed on blood buffy coat. The receptors derive from a woman between 18 and 70 years old with a cervical HPV16 infection that either progressed to CIN3+ or cleared (not recorded which).

A remark on this clone: The read is 3 residues too short to cover the CDR3 end, so that end is filled in from the germline J gene. The chain carries TRBV7-2 and TRBJ1-2; D uncertain. Germline V CDR1 and CDR2: SGHTA, FQGNSA. The CDR3 runs to 12 residues. CDR3 loop: CASSLAAHTYTF. The sequenced part of the CDR3 DNA is TGTGCCAGCAGCTTAGCGGCCCATACC.

Notes on this clone: The read finishes 3 residues shy of the CDR3 end, and the germline J gene is used to complete it. The rearrangement links TRBV19 to TRBJ1-1; a possible D gene is TRBD1 (6 bases). CDR1 LNHDA and CDR2 SQIVND come from the germline V gene (reference sequence). Trimming removed 6 bases from V and 5 bases from J, with 16 bases in between. This CDR3 has 14 residues. The CDR3 sequence is CASRGRGGTTEAFF. CDR3 DNA, as far as it was read: TGTGCCAGTAGAGGCCGGGGAGGGACAACTGAA. Full variable domain (missing parts from reference TRBV19 and TRBJ1-1): DGGITQSPKYLFRKEGQNVTLSCEQNLNHDAMYWYRQDPGQGLRLIYYSQIVNDFQKGDIAEGYSVSREKKESFPLTVTSAQKNPTAFYLCASRGRGGTTEAFFGQGTRLTVV.

Remarks on this clone: With the read ending 3 residues before the CDR3 end, the germline J gene is used to fill in that end. V gene TRBV7-9 combines with J gene TRBJ1-2; D remains ambiguous. The CDR3 sequence is 12 residues long. From germline, CDR1 is SEHNR and CDR2 FQNEAQ (reference sequence). CDR3 loop: CASSPNTDTYTF. The part of the CDR3 DNA that was read is TGTGCCAGCAGCCCGAACACAGATACC.

As regards this clone: The read stops 3 residues short of the end of the CDR3; the missing end is completed from the germline J gene. The V gene is TRBV7-2, the J gene TRBJ1-2, with a possible D match to TRBD1 (6 bases). The CDR3 spans 13 residues. Germline CDR1 reads SGHTA; CDR2 reads FQGNSA. The CDR3 is CASSRSGQYDYTF. Incomplete CDR3 DNA: TGTGCCAGCAGCCGATCAGGACAGTACGAC.

A note on this clone: Read sequence stops 3 residues before the CDR3 end, and the germline J gene provides the missing end. This chain joins TRBV20-1 and TRBJ2-4; TRBD2 agrees at 8 bases. Per germline, CDR1 DFQATT and CDR2 SNEGSKA (reference sequence). The CDR3 spans 16 residues. The V gene end was trimmed by 6 bases and the J gene end by 6 bases; junction bases not matched to a gene: 16. CDR3 bases read: TGCAGTGCCTCCTCACTAGCGGTCACTGGGGGAAACATT. This sequence encodes CSASSLAVTGGNI. The complete CDR3 sequence is CSASSLAVTGGNIQYF.

Concerning this clone: The CDR3 end falls 3 residues outside the read, so it is completed with the germline J gene. This rearrangement joins TRBV5-1 to TRBJ1-4, with D unresolved. The CDR3 extends over 14 amino acids. Germline loops: CDR1 SGHRS, CDR2 YFSETQ. Between the trimmed V and J ends, which lost 0 bases and 4 bases, there was a span of 7 bases. The CDR3 bases that were read are TGCGCCAGCAGCTTGGACACGAGTAATGAAAAA. Residues: CASSLDTSNEK. The entire CDR3 protein is CASSLDTSNEKLFF.

On this clone: The read finishes 3 residues shy of the CDR3 end, and the germline J gene is used to complete it. This rearrangement joins TRBV18 to TRBJ1-4; 9 bases align to TRBD1. Unmatched junction bases numbered 1, after V lost 3 bases and J lost 5 bases. The CDR3 length is 14 residues. CDR1 is KGHSH and CDR2 is LQKENI in the germline V gene. CDR3 DNA (partial): TGTGCCAGCTCACCGGGACAGGGAAATGAAAAA. This sequence encodes CASSPGQGNEK. The full CDR3 is CASSPGQGNEKLFF.

A remark on this clone: Read sequence stops 3 residues before the CDR3 end, and the germline J gene provides the missing end. The chain couples TRBV19 to TRBJ2-2, with TRBD1 matching over 8 bases. The V gene's germline CDR1 is LNHDA and CDR2 SQIVND (reference sequence). The CDR3 covers 16 residues. CDR3 residues: CASSDRGANTNEKLFF. Incomplete CDR3 DNA: TGTGCCAGTAGCGACAGGGGCGCGAATACTAATGAAAAG.

On this clone: The CDR3 end falls 3 residues outside the read, so it is completed with the germline J gene. V is TRBV29-1 and J is TRBJ2-3; D unresolved. V lost 0 bases, J lost 4 bases, and 11 bases lay in between. From germline, CDR1 is SQVTM and CDR2 ANQGSEA. This CDR3 region has 14 residues. The sequenced CDR3 bases are TGCAGCGTTGAAGATCGAGTTCGGGCAGATACG. Translation gives CSVEDRVRADT. The complete CDR3 protein is CSVEDRVRADTQYF.

Concerning this clone itself: The sequenced fragment ends 3 residues before the CDR3 boundary, so the rest is inferred from the germline J gene. The gene calls are TRBV7-8 and TRBJ1-1; no reliable D call. Germline V gene sequence: CDR1 SGHVS, CDR2 FQNEAQ. The V end was cut by 5 bases, the J end by 0 bases, with 13 bases between. There are 15 residues in the CDR3. This CDR3 is CASSPEAVMNTEAFF. Partial CDR3 DNA: TGTGCCAGCAGCCCAGAGGCAGTCATGAACACTGAA.